Here is one TCR beta chain with its context. Its antigen is still unknown. This sample is part of a study of cytomegalovirus exposure and HLA in healthy donors. Regarding the study as a whole: In the 95 to 150 validation repertoires, a later analysis found that first-cohort TCR clusters tended to co-occur.

The J segment lost 2 bases and the V segment lost 1 base, leaving 14 bases of the junction unmatched. CDR3 length: 19 amino acids. CDR1 and CDR2 (germline): SGHTA, FQGNSA. TCRdb keeps only in-frame clones here, not all; method: immunoSEQ multiplex PCR. The sample lists 95,000 to 150,000 clones; approximately 91% were seen once. Sequenced sample: PBMCs. The receptor was isolated from a woman aged 18-29 years in good health and CMV-seronegative. The rearrangement joins TRBV7-2 to TRBJ2-3; 8 bases map to TRBD1. This CDR3 is CASSLGPRTGSLTTDTQYF. In DNA, the CDR3 is TGTGCCAGCAGCTTAGGGCCTAGGACAGGGTCTTTGACCACAGATACGCAGTATTTT.